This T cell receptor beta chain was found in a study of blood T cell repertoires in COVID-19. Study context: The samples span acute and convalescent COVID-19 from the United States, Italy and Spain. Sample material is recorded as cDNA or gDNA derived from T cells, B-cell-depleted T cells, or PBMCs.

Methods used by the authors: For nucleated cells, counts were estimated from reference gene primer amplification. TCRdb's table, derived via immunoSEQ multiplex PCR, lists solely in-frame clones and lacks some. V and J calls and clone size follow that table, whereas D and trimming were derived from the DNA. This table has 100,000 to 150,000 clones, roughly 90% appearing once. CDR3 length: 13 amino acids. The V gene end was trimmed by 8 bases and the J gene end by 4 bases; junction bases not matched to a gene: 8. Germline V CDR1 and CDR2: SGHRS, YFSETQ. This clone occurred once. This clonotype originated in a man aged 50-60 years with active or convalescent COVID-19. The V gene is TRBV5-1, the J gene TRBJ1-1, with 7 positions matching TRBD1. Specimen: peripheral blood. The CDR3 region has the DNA TGCGCCAGTCGGACAGGAGGAGTCACTGAAGCTTTCTTT. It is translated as CASRTGGVTEAFF.